The 30 T cell receptor beta chains below come from one sample, sequenced in a study of cytomegalovirus exposure and HLA in healthy donors. 13 Jbeta primers and 60 Vbeta primers were used for the PCR. Profiled with immunoSEQ multiplex PCR; TCRdb holds only in-frame clones, not every one. There are 150,000 to 200,000 clones in the sample; 76% occur only once, and roughly 1.6% lies in the top ten. The specimen sequenced was PBMCs. Source of these receptors: a man younger than 30 in good health and CMV-seronegative.

This chain connects TRBV10-3 to TRBJ2-5; 9 nucleotides match TRBD2. The CDR3 covers 16 residues. Germline lookup yields CDR1 ENHRY and CDR2 SYGVKD. V dropped 4 bases and J dropped 1; count of bases not matched to a gene: 7. The CDR3 protein is CAISGPPSGIQETQYF. CDR3 DNA: TGTGCCATCAGTGGTCCGCCTAGCGGGATCCAAGAGACCCAGTACTTC.

The chain uses TRBV9 and TRBJ2-1; 10 positions agree with TRBD2. The CDR3 is made up of 16 amino acids. V lost 0 bases to trimming and J lost 5 bases; unmatched junction nucleotides: 5. CDR1 is SGDLS, CDR2 YYNGEE, per germline. CDR3 protein: CASSVGSLAGDNEQFF. CDR3 sequence (DNA): TGTGCCAGCAGCGTAGGGTCGCTAGCGGGGGACAATGAGCAGTTCTTC.

The chain links TRBV2 to TRBJ2-2; TRBD1 agrees at 9 bases. Germline V gene data show CDR1 as SNHLY and CDR2 as FYNNEI. J was trimmed by 2 bases and V by 6 bases; bases with no gene match: 1. The CDR3 runs 14 residues. The CDR3 DNA reads as TGTGCCAGCAGACAGGGGGCCAACACCGGGGAGCTGTTTTTT. Translated: CASRQGANTGELFF.

V usage is TRBV4-1 and J usage is TRBJ2-3; 10 bases line up with TRBD2. The CDR3 totals 15 residues. V lost 4 bases, J lost 6 bases, and 7 bases stayed unmatched. The germline gives CDR1 MGHRA, CDR2 YSYEKL. CDR3 sequence: CASSRSGGPSDTQYF. In nucleotides, the CDR3 is TGCGCCAGCAGCCGTAGCGGGGGGCCCTCCGATACGCAGTATTTT.

The chain has TRBV6-5 and TRBJ2-7, with D perhaps TRBD2 (6 bases). The V gene lost 4 bases and the J gene lost 2 bases, with 15 bases spanning the gap. The CDR3 length is 15 residues. The germline CDR1 and CDR2 sequences are MNHEY and SVGAGI. The CDR3 DNA reads as TGTGCCAGCAGTTTATACAACGGGGGAGCCTACGAGCAGTACTTC. Its translation is CASSLYNGGAYEQYF.

The chain joins TRBV28 to TRBJ2-1; D is possibly TRBD1 (7 bases). V lost 6 bases and J 9 bases, leaving 12 bases between the germline ends. This CDR3 is 12 amino acids long. Germline V gene data show CDR1 as MDHEN and CDR2 as SYDVKM. The CDR3 region is CASREGASEQFF. For the CDR3, the DNA is TGTGCCAGCAGGGAGGGGGCAAGTGAGCAGTTCTTC.

In its sample, this clone was seen a few times. The rearrangement uses TRBV30 and TRBJ2-5, with D possibly being TRBD2 (6 bases). Trimming left V 4 bases short and J 5 bases short, with 26 bases between. This CDR3 is 17 amino acids long. Germline V gene sequence: CDR1 GTSNPN, CDR2 SVGIG (reference sequence). The CDR3 region has the DNA TGTGCCTGGAAAAGCGGGCGCCTGCCGTTCTTTTGGGAGACCCAGTACTTC. Residues: CAWKSGRLPFFWETQYF.

The chain employs TRBV6-4 and TRBJ2-5; possibly TRBD1 for D (6 bases). The CDR3 totals 15 residues. V lost 2 bases to trimming and J lost 3 bases, with 13 bases between them. The germline CDR1 and CDR2 sequences are MRHNA and SNTAGT. The CDR3 here is CASSDEDRKKETQYF. The CDR3 coding sequence is TGTGCCAGCAGTGACGAGGACAGAAAAAAAGAGACCCAGTACTTC.

This clone appeared a single time. J is TRBJ2-5 and V is TRBV7-9; 11 bases line up with TRBD1. The CDR3 runs 18 residues. Germline V gene sequence: CDR1 SEHNR, CDR2 FQNEAQ (reference sequence). Trimming removed 1 base from V and 5 bases from J; junction bases left unmatched: 12. The CDR3 region has the DNA TGTGCCAGCAGCTTAGGCCCACCCGGGACAGGGGGTAGGGAGACCCAGTACTTC. Its protein is CASSLGPPGTGGRETQYF. Full variable domain (remainder filled in from reference TRBV7-9 and TRBJ2-5): DTGVSQNPRHKITKRGQNVTFRCDPISEHNRLYWYRQTLGQGPEFLTYFQNEAQLEKSRLLSDRFSAERPKGSFSTLEIQRTEQGDSAMYLCASSLGPPGTGGRETQYFGPGTRLLVL.

V usage is TRBV18 and J usage is TRBJ2-4; possibly TRBD2 for D (5 bases). There are 15 residues in the CDR3. Germline V gene data show CDR1 as KGHSH and CDR2 as LQKENI. Trimming took 6 bases from V and 5 from J, leaving 17 bases between them. The CDR3 protein is CASSRPFRGENIQYF. As DNA, the CDR3 is TGTGCCAGCTCCCGGCCTTTCCGGGGAGAAAACATTCAGTACTTC.

The chain uses TRBV5-1 and TRBJ2-7; 7 positions match TRBD1. J was trimmed by 5 bases and V by 1 base; bases with no gene match: 3. This CDR3 has 13 amino acids. CDR1 and CDR2 (germline): SGHRS, YFSETQ. CDR3 sequence (DNA): TGCGCCAGCAGCTTGCCCGGGACAGACGAGCAGTACTTC. It specifies CASSLPGTDEQYF.

This clone was seen a handful of times. The chain combines TRBV5-4 with TRBJ2-5; possible D gene TRBD2, 8 bases. The germline CDR1 and CDR2 sequences are SGHNT and YYREEE (reference sequence). V was trimmed by 0 bases and J by 5 bases, leaving 20 bases between them. CDR3 length: 17 amino acids. Written as DNA, the CDR3 is TGTGCCAGCAGCTTGGCAAGGGGGCGGGGGGTTGCGGAGACCCAGTACTTC. This codes for CASSLARGRGVAETQYF.

V is TRBV5-1 and J is TRBJ2-7; the match to TRBD2 covers 9 bases. V shed 4 bases, J shed 6 bases, and the junction held 8 bases outside the gene matches. Looked up from germline, CDR1 is SGHRS and CDR2 is YFSETQ. This CDR3 is 14 amino acids long. In nucleotides, the CDR3 is TGCGCCAGCAGCCCCCAGACTAGCGGATCCGAGCAGTACTTC. Translating it yields CASSPQTSGSEQYF.

Only one count was recorded for this clone. The chain is built from TRBV27 and TRBJ1-2; D gene uncertain. The CDR3 runs to 12 residues. V was trimmed by 8 bases and J by 7 bases, leaving 14 bases between them. Germline CDR1 is MNHEY and CDR2 is SMNVEV (reference sequence). The CDR3 coding sequence is TGTGCCAGCCGCCCCAACTCGGGTGGCTACACCTTC. Translation gives CASRPNSGGYTF.

This sequence joins TRBV5-4 and TRBJ2-5; 8 positions agree with TRBD1. Germline assignment: CDR1 SGHNT and CDR2 YYREEE (reference sequence). The CDR3 covers 16 residues. With 4 bases clipped from V and 5 bases from J, the junction kept 13 bases outside the gene matches. The CDR3 spells CASSTGAQGARETQYF. The CDR3 nucleotides are TGTGCCAGCAGCACTGGTGCTCAGGGGGCAAGGGAGACCCAGTACTTC.

This chain links TRBV19 with TRBJ2-7; D call uncertain. In germline, CDR1 is LNHDA, CDR2 SQIVND (reference sequence). Trimming shortened V by 8 bases and J by 0 bases, and 14 bases separated the two germline ends. This CDR3 has 14 amino acids. In DNA, the CDR3 is TGTGCCAGTGCTCCGCAGGTGAGCTCCTACGAGCAGTACTTC. Translation: CASAPQVSSYEQYF.

This clone was observed a handful of times. The chain combines TRBV5-4 with TRBJ1-6; possible D gene TRBD1, 5 bases. V was clipped by 0 bases and J by 13 bases, with 8 bases between them. The CDR3 totals 12 residues. In germline, CDR1 is SGHNT, CDR2 YYREEE (reference sequence). The CDR3 DNA follows: TGTGCCAGCAGCTTGGATACAGGTCCCCTCCACTTT. Translated, it gives CASSLDTGPLHF.

V and J are TRBV5-8 and TRBJ1-6; D perhaps matches TRBD1 (6 bases). The V end was cut by 5 bases, the J end by 7 bases, with 10 bases between. The CDR3 has 13 residues. Looked up from germline, CDR1 is SGHTS and CDR2 is YDEGEE. This CDR3 reads CASRGGGNSPLHF. DNA of the CDR3: TGTGCCAGCAGAGGGGGGGGGAATTCACCCCTCCACTTT.

This chain uses TRBV25-1 with TRBJ2-2; TRBD2 agrees at 9 bases. V dropped 4 bases and J dropped 6; count of bases not matched to a gene: 15. Germline-derived CDR1 and CDR2 are MGHDK and SYGVNS. The CDR3 contains 18 residues. In DNA form, the CDR3 reads TGTGCCAGCAGTGTTAAGGCAGCGGGGGGCAGAACGGCCGGGGAGCTGTTTTTT. It encodes CASSVKAAGGRTAGELFF.

The V call is TRBV30, the J call TRBJ2-7, with TRBD2 matching 14 bases. CDR3 length: 15 amino acids. Trimming took 1 base from V and 6 from J; bases not matched to a gene: 5. Germline CDR1 is GTSNPN and CDR2 is SVGIG (reference sequence). In nucleotides, the CDR3 is TGTGCCTGGAGTGCCGGACTAGCGGGAGGTTCCGAGCAGTACTTC. Protein: CAWSAGLAGGSEQYF.

This clone appeared a single time. The chain recombines TRBV5-4 with TRBJ1-3; D is undetermined. Germline V gene sequence: CDR1 SGHNT, CDR2 YYREEE (reference sequence). CDR3 size: 16 residues. V lost 0 bases and J lost 8, with 18 bases in between. Here the CDR3 reads CASSLDGRLLGDTIYF. For the CDR3, the DNA is TGTGCCAGCAGCTTGGATGGCAGACTCCTCGGGGACACCATATATTTT. Full variable domain (outside the CDR3, taken from reference TRBV5-4 and TRBJ1-3): ETGVTQSPTHLIKTRGQQVTLRCSSQSGHNTVSWYQQALGQGPQFIFQYYREEENGRGNFPPRFSGLQFPNYSSELNVNALELDDSALYLCASSLDGRLLGDTIYFGEGSWLTVV.

The chain has TRBV6-1 and TRBJ1-2; 9 nucleotides line up with TRBD1. J gave up 4 bases and V 6 bases, and 9 bases lay outside the gene matches. CDR1 and CDR2 (germline): MNHNS, SASEGT. The CDR3 extends over 15 amino acids. CDR3 sequence: CASSRNTDRGYGYTF. CDR3 coding DNA: TGTGCCAGCAGCCGAAATACGGACAGGGGCTATGGCTACACCTTC.

This chain uses TRBV2 with TRBJ2-3; D gene uncertain. This CDR3 is built from 10 residues. Germline V gene sequence: CDR1 SNHLY, CDR2 FYNNEI. The germline V and J ends were trimmed by 8 bases and 14 bases, with 14 bases remaining between them. CDR3 region: CASSVSSAYF. Written as DNA, the CDR3 is TGTGCCAGCTCGGTTTCGTCTGCGTATTTT.

This chain links TRBV27 with TRBJ2-5, with TRBD2 as a possible D gene (5 bases). Germline V gene lookup returns CDR1 MNHEY and CDR2 SMNVEV (reference sequence). CDR3 length equals 12 residues. V was pared by 5 bases and J by 5 bases, with 9 bases between. The CDR3 DNA reads TGTGCCAGCAGTCCCGGCGGGGAGACCCAGTACTTC. This codes for CASSPGGETQYF.

The chain recombines TRBV7-3 with TRBJ2-7, with D perhaps TRBD2 (6 bases). V was cut by 5 bases and J by 3 bases, with 14 bases left in between. CDR1 and CDR2 (germline): SGHTA, FQGTGA. The CDR3 is made up of 14 amino acids. The CDR3 DNA reads as TGTGCCAGCAGCCTCGGAGGGGTCGGCTACGAGCAGTACTTC. Protein: CASSLGGVGYEQYF.

V usage is TRBV9 and J usage is TRBJ1-1, with TRBD1 matching 9 bases. V dropped 0 bases and J dropped 4; count of bases not matched to a gene: 7. Germline V gene data show CDR1 as SGDLS and CDR2 as YYNGEE. The CDR3 spans 16 residues. DNA for the CDR3: TGTGCCAGCAGCGTAGGTGTGGGACAGGGCGCCACTGAAGCTTTCTTT. Protein sequence: CASSVGVGQGATEAFF.

The chain is built from TRBV30 and TRBJ1-2; D gene uncertain. The V gene's germline CDR1 is GTSNPN and CDR2 SVGIG (reference sequence). Trimming pared 4 bases from V and 4 bases from J, leaving 13 bases between. CDR3 length equals 13 residues. The DNA of the CDR3 is TGTGCCTGGAACCGAGGGCGGATCTATGGCTACACCTTC. Its translation is CAWNRGRIYGYTF.

The chain employs TRBV5-1 and TRBJ2-2; D gene unclear. The CDR3 runs 16 residues. V gave up 1 base and J gave up 0 bases, with 10 bases separating them. The germline CDR1 and CDR2 sequences are SGHRS and YFSETQ. CDR3 sequence: CASSLSASPNTGELFF. As DNA, the CDR3 is TGCGCCAGCAGCTTGAGCGCAAGCCCGAACACCGGGGAGCTGTTTTTT.

This sequence joins TRBV30 and TRBJ1-5; possibly TRBD1 for D (5 bases). CDR1 GTSNPN and CDR2 SVGIG come from the germline V gene (reference sequence). V lost 5 bases, J lost 7 bases, and 15 bases lay in between. The CDR3 totals 13 residues. CDR3 loop: CAWGPGNQQPQHF. The CDR3 DNA follows: TGTGCCTGGGGACCAGGGAATCAGCAGCCCCAGCATTTT. The whole variable domain, filled in from reference TRBV30 and TRBJ1-5, reads SQTIHQWPATLVQPVGSPLSLECTVEGTSNPNLYWYRQAAGRGLQLLFYSVGIGQISSEVPQNLSASRPQDRQFILSSKKLLLSDSGFYLCAWGPGNQQPQHFGDGTRLSIL.

V and J are TRBV6-5 and TRBJ2-7; weak D call: TRBD1 (6 bases). The CDR3 contains 11 residues. Germline CDR1 MNHEY, CDR2 SVGAGI. V lost 10 bases and J lost 6, with 13 bases in between. CDR3 region: CATKTGIEQYF. The CDR3 DNA reads TGTGCCACCAAGACAGGCATCGAGCAGTACTTC.